Listed here is a single TCR beta chain. The antigen remains undetermined. The data were taken from a study of cytomegalovirus exposure and HLA in healthy donors. Overall study: Counted in an early data release were about 80 million unique TCRs from HLA-typed donors.

The germline V gene encodes CDR1 SGHNT and CDR2 YYREEE (reference sequence). This CDR3 comprises 15 residues. The PCR was carried out with 60 Vbeta primers and 13 Jbeta primers. TCRdb's copy holds only in-frame clones and misses some; the assay was immunoSEQ multiplex PCR. The profile shows 150,000 to 200,000 clones, roughly 73% of them singletons. The donors (healthy individuals) were bone marrow donors. Whole-study results and caveats: Certain sequence variants were highly shared and formed a cluster, and this cluster was likely a sequencing artifact. A later look showed TCR association rates differing by HLA locus, highest for DRB1 and lowest for HLA-C.

V is TRBV5-4 and J is TRBJ2-5; 12 positions match TRBD2. TRBJ2-7 matches the DNA end more closely, so the J call is doubtful. The TCR sequence derives from a female donor in good health and CMV-seronegative. Sequencing used PBMCs. Written as DNA, the CDR3 is TGTGCCAGCAGCTTGGAGACTAGCGGGAGATCCGAGCAGTACTTC. It is translated as CASSLETSGRSEQYF.